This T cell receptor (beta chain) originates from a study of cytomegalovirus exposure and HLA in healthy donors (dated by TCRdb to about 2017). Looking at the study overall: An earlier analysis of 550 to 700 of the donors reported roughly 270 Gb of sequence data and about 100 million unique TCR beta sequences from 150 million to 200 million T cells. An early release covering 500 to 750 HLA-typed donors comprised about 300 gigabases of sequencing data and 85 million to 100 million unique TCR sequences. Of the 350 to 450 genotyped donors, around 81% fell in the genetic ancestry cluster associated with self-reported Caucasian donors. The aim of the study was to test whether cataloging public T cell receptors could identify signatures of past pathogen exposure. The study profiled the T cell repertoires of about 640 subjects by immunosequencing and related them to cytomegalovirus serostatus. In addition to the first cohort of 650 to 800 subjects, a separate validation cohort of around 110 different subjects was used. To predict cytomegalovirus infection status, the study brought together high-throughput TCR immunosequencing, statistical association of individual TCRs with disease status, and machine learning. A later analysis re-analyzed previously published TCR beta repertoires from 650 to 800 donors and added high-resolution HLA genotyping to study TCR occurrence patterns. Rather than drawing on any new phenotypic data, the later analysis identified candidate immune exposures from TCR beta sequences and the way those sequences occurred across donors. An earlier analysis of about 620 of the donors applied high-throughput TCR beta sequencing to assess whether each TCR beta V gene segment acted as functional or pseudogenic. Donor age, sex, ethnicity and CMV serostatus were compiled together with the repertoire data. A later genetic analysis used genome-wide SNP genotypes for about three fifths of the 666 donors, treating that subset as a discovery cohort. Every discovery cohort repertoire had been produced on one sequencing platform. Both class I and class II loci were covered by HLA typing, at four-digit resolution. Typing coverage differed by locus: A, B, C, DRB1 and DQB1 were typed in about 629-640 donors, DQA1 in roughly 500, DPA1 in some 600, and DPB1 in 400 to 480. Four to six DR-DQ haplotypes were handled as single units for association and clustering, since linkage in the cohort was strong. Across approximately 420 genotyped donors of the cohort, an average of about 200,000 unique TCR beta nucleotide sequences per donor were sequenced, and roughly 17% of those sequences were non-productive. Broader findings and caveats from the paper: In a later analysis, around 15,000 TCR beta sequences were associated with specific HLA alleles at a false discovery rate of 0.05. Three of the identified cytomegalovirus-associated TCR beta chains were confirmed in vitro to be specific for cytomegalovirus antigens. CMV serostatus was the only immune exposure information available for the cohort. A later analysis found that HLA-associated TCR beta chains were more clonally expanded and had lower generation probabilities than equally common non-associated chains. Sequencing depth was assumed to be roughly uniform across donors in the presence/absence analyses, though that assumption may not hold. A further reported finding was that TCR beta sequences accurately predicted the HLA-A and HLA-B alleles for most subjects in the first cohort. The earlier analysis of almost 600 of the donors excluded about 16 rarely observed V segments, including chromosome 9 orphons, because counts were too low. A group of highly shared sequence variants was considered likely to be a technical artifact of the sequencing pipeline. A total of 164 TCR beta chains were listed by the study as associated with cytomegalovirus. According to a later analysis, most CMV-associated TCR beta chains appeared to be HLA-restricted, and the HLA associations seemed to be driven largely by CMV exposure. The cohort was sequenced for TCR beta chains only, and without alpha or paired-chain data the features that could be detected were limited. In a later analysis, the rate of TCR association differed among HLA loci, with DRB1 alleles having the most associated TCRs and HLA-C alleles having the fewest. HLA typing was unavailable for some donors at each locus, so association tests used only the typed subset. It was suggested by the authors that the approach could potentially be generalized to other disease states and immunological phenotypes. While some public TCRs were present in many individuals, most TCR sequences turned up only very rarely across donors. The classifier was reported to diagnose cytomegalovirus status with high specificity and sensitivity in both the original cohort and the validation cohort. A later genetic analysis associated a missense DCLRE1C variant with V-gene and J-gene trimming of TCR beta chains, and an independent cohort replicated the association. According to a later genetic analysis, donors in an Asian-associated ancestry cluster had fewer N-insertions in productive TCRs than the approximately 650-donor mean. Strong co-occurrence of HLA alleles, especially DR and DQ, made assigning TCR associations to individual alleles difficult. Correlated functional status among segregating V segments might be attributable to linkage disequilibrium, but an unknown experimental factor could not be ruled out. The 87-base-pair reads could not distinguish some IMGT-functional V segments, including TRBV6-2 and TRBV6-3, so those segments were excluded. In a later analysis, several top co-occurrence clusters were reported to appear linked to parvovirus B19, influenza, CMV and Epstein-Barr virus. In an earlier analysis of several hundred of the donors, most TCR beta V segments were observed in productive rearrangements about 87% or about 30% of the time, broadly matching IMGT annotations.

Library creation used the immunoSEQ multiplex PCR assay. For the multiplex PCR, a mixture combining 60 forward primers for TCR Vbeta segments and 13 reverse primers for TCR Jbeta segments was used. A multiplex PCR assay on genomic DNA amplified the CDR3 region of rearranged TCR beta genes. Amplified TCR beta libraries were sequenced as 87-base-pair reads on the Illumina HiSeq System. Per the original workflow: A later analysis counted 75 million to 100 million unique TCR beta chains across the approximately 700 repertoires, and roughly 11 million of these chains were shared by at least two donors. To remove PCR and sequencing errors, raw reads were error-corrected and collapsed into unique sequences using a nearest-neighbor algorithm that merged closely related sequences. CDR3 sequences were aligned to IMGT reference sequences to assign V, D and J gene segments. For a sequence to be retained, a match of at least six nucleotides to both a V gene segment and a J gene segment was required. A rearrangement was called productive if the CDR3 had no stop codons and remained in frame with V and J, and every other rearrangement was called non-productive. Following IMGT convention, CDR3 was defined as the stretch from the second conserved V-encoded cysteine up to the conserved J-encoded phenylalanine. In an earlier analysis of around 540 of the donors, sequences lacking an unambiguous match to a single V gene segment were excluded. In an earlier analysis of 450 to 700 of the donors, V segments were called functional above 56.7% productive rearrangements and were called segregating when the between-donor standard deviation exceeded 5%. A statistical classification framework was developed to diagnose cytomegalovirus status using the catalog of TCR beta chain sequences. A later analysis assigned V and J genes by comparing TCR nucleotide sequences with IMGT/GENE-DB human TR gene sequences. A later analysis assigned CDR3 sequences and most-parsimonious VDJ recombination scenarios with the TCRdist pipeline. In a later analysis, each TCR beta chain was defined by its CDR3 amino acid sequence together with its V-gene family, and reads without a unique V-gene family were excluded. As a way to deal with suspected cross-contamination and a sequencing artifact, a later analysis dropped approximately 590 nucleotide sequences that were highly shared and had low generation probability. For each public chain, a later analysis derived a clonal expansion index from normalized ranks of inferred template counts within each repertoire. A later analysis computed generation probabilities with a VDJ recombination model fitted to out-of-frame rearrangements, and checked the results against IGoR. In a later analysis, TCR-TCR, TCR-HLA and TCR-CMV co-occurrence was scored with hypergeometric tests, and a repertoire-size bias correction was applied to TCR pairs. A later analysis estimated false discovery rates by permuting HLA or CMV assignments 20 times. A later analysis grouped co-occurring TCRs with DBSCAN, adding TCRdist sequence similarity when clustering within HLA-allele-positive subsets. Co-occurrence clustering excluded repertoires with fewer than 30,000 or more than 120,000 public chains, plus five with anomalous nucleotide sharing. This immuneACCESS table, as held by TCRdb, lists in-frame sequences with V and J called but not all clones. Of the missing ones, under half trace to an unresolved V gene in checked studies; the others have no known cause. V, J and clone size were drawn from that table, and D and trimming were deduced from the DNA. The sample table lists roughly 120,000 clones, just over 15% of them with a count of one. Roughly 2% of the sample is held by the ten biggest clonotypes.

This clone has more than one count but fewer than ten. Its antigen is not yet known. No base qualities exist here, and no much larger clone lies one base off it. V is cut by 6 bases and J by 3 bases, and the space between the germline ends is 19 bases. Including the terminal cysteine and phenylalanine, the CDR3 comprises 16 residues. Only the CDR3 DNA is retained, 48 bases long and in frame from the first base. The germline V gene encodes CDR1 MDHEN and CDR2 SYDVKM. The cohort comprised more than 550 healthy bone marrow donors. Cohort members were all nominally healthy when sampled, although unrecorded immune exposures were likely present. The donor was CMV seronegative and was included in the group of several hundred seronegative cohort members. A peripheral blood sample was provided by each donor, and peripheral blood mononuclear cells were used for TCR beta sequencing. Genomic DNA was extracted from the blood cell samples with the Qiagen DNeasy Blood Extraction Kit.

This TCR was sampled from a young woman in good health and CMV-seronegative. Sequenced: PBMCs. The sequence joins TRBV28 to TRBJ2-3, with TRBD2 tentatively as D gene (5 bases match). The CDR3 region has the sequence CASSPPGLAATDTQYF. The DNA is TGTGCCAGCAGCCCCCCCGGGCTAGCAGCTACAGATACGCAGTATTTT.